Here is one T cell receptor beta chain with its context. Antigen: not known. This record comes from a study of Ad26.COV2.S vaccination and SARS-CoV-2 variants. Overall study results and limits: It is possible that the TCR breadth and depth analyses underestimated the total T cell responses. Considerable breadth of spike-specific CD8+ and CD4+ T cell responses has reportedly been documented following vaccination. Vaccinees displayed broader spike-specific TCR repertoires than placebo recipients.

CDR3 size: 14 residues. The germline V gene has CDR1 SGHNT and CDR2 YYREEE (reference sequence). V was cut by 4 bases and J by 5 bases, with 15 bases left in between. The table came from immunoSEQ multiplex PCR; TCRdb's copy has only in-frame clones and leaves some out. The data hold 97,000 or so clones, with about 78% observed a single time. This sequence originates from a human donor who had recovered from COVID-19. J is TRBJ1-1 and V is TRBV5-4, with D tentatively TRBD1 (6 bases). Sequencing used peripheral blood, obtained after recovery from COVID-19. In DNA form, the CDR3 reads TGTGCCAGCAGCCCCTTGGGGGGCCGTACTGAAGCTTTCTTT. Residues: CASSPLGGRTEAFF.